This T cell receptor (beta chain) was identified during a study of T cells in Graves' hyperthyroidism and ophthalmopathy. Study summary: Pretreatment peripheral blood was obtained at initial diagnosis. Study results and limitations: Blood samples included most of the expanded thyroid clonotypes exceeding 0.001.

Using RNA transcripts as the source, TCR beta CDR3 regions were amplified. Using the HTBI primer set, a first-round RT-PCR was run on the TCR CDR3. TCRdb re-analysed the multiplex PCR reads in MiXCR, keeping a single row per CDR3 protein. In the table there are 600,000 to 800,000 distinct CDR3 sequences, approximately 40% of which are singletons. Concerning this clonotype itself: As yet, its antigen is unknown.

Germline CDR1 is SQVTM and CDR2 is ANQGSEA. V shed 8 bases and J shed 3 bases, with 19 bases lying between them. The CDR3 extends over 14 amino acids. The authors took PBMCs from roughly 9.5 ml fresh peripheral blood. The chain has TRBV29-1 and TRBJ1-1; possible D gene TRBD1, 6 bases. The receptor comes from a woman in her thirties or forties with Graves' hyperthyroidism. The specimen sequenced was blood. CDR3 nucleotide sequence: TGCAGCCTTTGGGATTGGGGGCTAGACACTGAAGCTTTCTTT. Translation: CSLWDWGLDTEAFF.